Each of the 7 T cell receptor beta chains below was sequenced from the same sample in a study of OX40 agonist ivuxolimab in advanced cancers. Preparation of the library involved the immunoSEQ multiplex PCR assay. The table comes from immuneACCESS by way of TCRdb, which keeps in-frame sequences with V and J called. Part of the clones is missing from these tables; in studies checked, under half for an unresolved V gene and the rest for unknown reasons. This sample lists around 99,000 clones; 90% were detected once. The ten largest clones represent roughly 0.16% of the sample. The sample consisted of CD4+ or CD8+ T cells sorted from blood, taken in a trial of the OX40 agonist ivuxolimab. The receptor set was obtained from an adult with an advanced solid tumor such as melanoma, head and neck, liver or kidney cancer.

The V call is TRBV4-1, the J call TRBJ2-1, with D uncertain. V was pared by 1 base and J by 4 bases, with 11 bases between. The CDR3 spans 15 residues. Per germline, CDR1 MGHRA and CDR2 YSYEKL. CDR3 nucleotide sequence: TGCGCCAGCAGCCAAGGACCAAATAGTTACAATGAGCAGTTCTTC. Translating it yields CASSQGPNSYNEQFF.

J is TRBJ1-2 and V is TRBV6-5; possible D gene TRBD1, 5 bases. The CDR3 loop spans 15 amino acids. Trimming stripped 4 bases from V and 2 bases from J, with 14 bases between. Germline V lookup: CDR1 MNHEY, CDR2 SVGAGI. The CDR3 reads CASSSTPGLNYGYTF. CDR3 DNA: TGTGCCAGCAGTTCGACACCGGGACTCAACTATGGCTACACCTTC.

J is TRBJ1-6 and V is TRBV9, with D maybe TRBD1 (5 bases). Germline CDR1 reads SGDLS; CDR2 reads YYNGEE. V was pared by 4 bases and J by 8 bases, with 13 bases between. The CDR3 spans 14 residues. In DNA form, the CDR3 reads TGTGCCAGCAGCTACTCGGGGGTCGATTCACCCCTCCACTTT. This gives the protein CASSYSGVDSPLHF.

The rearrangement uses TRBV30 and TRBJ1-1; D remains ambiguous. The V and J ends lost 3 bases and 1 base respectively, with 6 bases between them. The CDR3 contains 12 residues. Germline assignment: CDR1 GTSNPN and CDR2 SVGIG (reference sequence). The CDR3 region is CAWRPQNTEAFF. The CDR3 nucleotides are TGTGCCTGGAGGCCCCAGAACACTGAAGCTTTCTTT.

The rearrangement links TRBV5-1 to TRBJ2-7, with 7 positions matching TRBD2. CDR3 length equals 18 residues. Germline CDR1 SGHRS, CDR2 YFSETQ. The V segment lost 1 base and the J segment 2 bases; nucleotides outside the gene matches: 15. For the CDR3, the DNA is TGCGCCAGCAGCTTGCGACGACAATGGGCTAGCGGAACCTACGAGCAGTACTTC. As protein: CASSLRRQWASGTYEQYF.

As DNA, the CDR3 is TGTGCCAGCAGTGAACCCCCTTCCGGGGGCACTGAAGCTTTCTTT. It codes for CASSEPPSGGTEAFF. The rearrangement uses TRBV2 and TRBJ1-1; weak D call: TRBD1 (5 bases). Germline-derived CDR1 and CDR2 are SNHLY and FYNNEI. V shed 2 bases and J shed 4 bases, with 14 bases lying between them. This CDR3 is built from 15 residues.

This clone was seen just once. The V and J genes are TRBV4-1 and TRBJ2-1; tentatively, D is TRBD2 (7 bases). CDR3 size: 16 residues. The germline V and J ends were trimmed by 4 bases and 1 base, with 14 bases remaining between them. Germline CDR1 is MGHRA and CDR2 is YSYEKL. Written as DNA, the CDR3 is TGCGCCAGCAGCCCCGAACAGGGAGGGTCCTACAATGAGCAGTTCTTC. Protein product: CASSPEQGGSYNEQFF.